This T cell receptor (beta chain) emerged from a study of blood T cells in healthy people across ages. This clonotype was detected a few times. What it binds is not known. The CDR3 sequence is 13 residues long. Germline V lookup: CDR1 MNHEY, CDR2 SVGAGI. Trimming took 2 bases from V and 2 from J, leaving 6 bases between them. Study-wide results and limits: It was the long-lived donors that had more naive CD4+ cells and higher diversity than aged donors.

The use of a sample-barcoded 5' primer and a J-beta primer mix characterized a second PCR of about 7 to 12 cycles. TCRdb analysed the 5' RACE reads with MiXCR anew, one entry per CDR3 protein. The sample holds 500,000 to 650,000 distinct CDR3 sequences; roughly a quarter are singletons and the top ten take under 4.5%. The same sample was also studied in work on T cells of mothers and their children. Per that paper: There were over 9.5 million TCR beta CDR3 reads from each mother and about 3 million from each child.

The TCR sequence derives from a boy between 2 and 15 years old in good health. Sequencing input: blood. The gene calls are TRBV6-5 and TRBJ1-2; D is unresolved. The CDR3 sequence is CASSYEENYGYTF. In DNA form, the CDR3 reads TGTGCCAGCAGTTACGAAGAGAACTATGGCTACACCTTC.